This passage covers 2 T cell receptor beta chains from one sample sequenced in a study of metastatic and nonmetastatic thyroid tumors. TCRdb redid the clone calls on the PCR reads using MiXCR. The sample lists approximately 20,000 clones, 15% to 17% occurring once. Not a single patient had been given any form of treatment at any point before undergoing thyroid surgery. Input material: blood. These receptor sequences come from a female donor with papillary thyroid cancer or a benign thyroid nodule (not recorded which). Some clones in this sample may be carry-over from other donors' samples.

This clone was detected many times. This sequence joins TRBV5-1 and TRBJ1-1, with D unresolved. Trimming took off 2 bases at V and 0 bases at J, with 11 bases between the two ends. The germline V gene has CDR1 SGHRS and CDR2 YFSETQ. The CDR3 has 15 residues. CDR3 coding DNA: TGCGCCAGCAGCTTTCCGGGAGACATGAACACTGAAGCTTTCTTT. Translated: CASSFPGDMNTEAFF.

In its sample, this clone was seen many times. CDR3 region: CASNRRGLYTGELFF. CDR3 sequence (DNA): TGTGCCAGCAACCGAAGGGGGCTCTACACCGGGGAGCTGTTTTTT. The V and J genes are TRBV6-2 or TRBV6-3 and TRBJ2-2, with 7 bases identical to TRBD1. CDR3 size: 15 residues. With V trimmed by 7 bases and J by 3 bases, 8 bases remained unmatched. From germline, CDR1 is MNHEY and CDR2 SVGEGT.